In its sample, the clone carrying this T cell receptor (beta chain) was seen a few times. Its target is not known. This sample was included in a study of CD8+CD57+ T cells in acquired aplastic anemia. Across the study: DNA from sorted CD4+ and CD8+ cells averaged around 3.5 ug. Healthy CD8+ samples averaged approximately 11 million reads.

The CDR3 is 14 residues long. Trimming at V came to 6 bases and at J to 8 bases, leaving 8 bases not matched to a gene. Germline values: CDR1 SGHNT, CDR2 YENEEA. Findings and limits, study-wide: Patients and controls shared 25 to 30 CD8+ CDR3 sequences, which appeared highly expressed in patients and within their immunodominant clones. CD8+ Simpson's diversity in patients was not significantly different from that in controls.

The template used for profiling TCR beta VDJ and CDR3 was genomic DNA. TCRdb processed the reads anew with MiXCR; each CDR3 protein has one entry. The table shows 100,000 to 150,000 distinct CDR3 sequences, with 41% occurring only once. The source is a human donor in good health, serving as a control. Sequencing was done on a sample of sorted CD4+, CD8+, or CD8+CD57+ T cells (not recorded which) from PBMCs. J is TRBJ2-2 and V is TRBV11-3; TRBD1 matches 8 bases. CDR3 coding DNA: TGTGCCAGCAGACCCGGACAGGGTAGAGGGGAGCTGTTTTTT. Its translation: CASRPGQGRGELFF.